Listed here are 6 T cell receptor beta chains from one sample, sequenced in a study of post-analysis software for immune sequencing data. Study observations and caveats: Elevated frequency relative to controls characterized 4 or 5 TRBV segments in patients, TRBV5-6, TRBV5-1 and TRBV20-1 among them.

These receptors' antigens are unknown. Incorporated into the TCR beta cDNA libraries were unique molecular identifiers, which served to reduce PCR and sequencing biases. TCRdb re-derived calls from the PCR reads in MiXCR, one entry per CDR3 protein. The table shows about 400,000 distinct CDR3 sequences, with around 37% occurring only once. The material sequenced was blood. The receptor set was obtained from a girl aged 10-17 years with multiple sclerosis.

This clonotype was seen more than once but under ten times. The chain links TRBV20-1 to TRBJ2-4; 14 bases align to TRBD2. The J segment lost 8 bases and the V segment lost 3 bases, leaving 3 bases of the junction unmatched. The CDR3 is made up of 14 amino acids. CDR1 and CDR2 from the germline V gene are DFQATT and SNEGSKA (reference sequence). CDR3 region: CSASQTSGGDIQYF. As DNA, the CDR3 is TGCAGTGCTAGCCAGACTAGCGGGGGGGACATTCAGTACTTC.

The chain employs TRBV28 and TRBJ1-1; D is undetermined. Germline V CDR1 and CDR2: MDHEN, SYDVKM. CDR3 size: 14 residues. Deletions cut 2 bases from V and 4 bases from J, with 11 bases between. The CDR3 DNA reads as TGTGCCAGCAGTTTAAGTCTCTTTGGCACTGAAGCTTTCTTT. The encoded protein is CASSLSLFGTEAFF.

The chain couples TRBV7-9 to TRBJ2-5, with TRBD1 as a possible D gene (5 bases). The germline CDR1 and CDR2 sequences are SEHNR and FQNEAQ (reference sequence). This CDR3 has 13 residues. Trimming took 6 bases from V and 2 from J, leaving 10 bases between them. The CDR3 spells CASRPRGQETQYF. The CDR3 DNA follows: TGTGCCAGCAGGCCAAGGGGTCAAGAGACCCAGTACTTC. Full variable domain (remainder filled in from reference TRBV7-9 and TRBJ2-5): DTGVSQNPRHKITKRGQNVTFRCDPISEHNRLYWYRQTLGQGPEFLTYFQNEAQLEKSRLLSDRFSAERPKGSFSTLEIQRTEQGDSAMYLCASRPRGQETQYFGPGTRLLVL.

In this sample, this clonotype turned up once. The V and J genes are TRBV12-3 or TRBV12-4 and TRBJ2-4; no firm D call. V was clipped by 8 bases and J by 7 bases, with 12 bases between them. The CDR3 sequence is 12 residues long. The CDR3 region is CASQSRVNIQYF. CDR3 nucleotides: TGTGCCAGCCAGAGCCGCGTGAACATTCAGTACTTC.

This clonotype was picked up a small number of times. V usage is TRBV7-2 and J usage is TRBJ2-3; TRBD2 matches at 10 bases. This CDR3 contains 16 residues. Germline trimming cut 1 base from V and 4 bases from J; bases unmatched to any gene: 5. Germline V CDR1 and CDR2: SGHTA, FQGNSA. CDR3 DNA sequence: TGTGCCAGCAGCTTAGGGACTAGCGGAACTTCAGATACGCAGTATTTT. This sequence encodes CASSLGTSGTSDTQYF. Full variable domain (remainder filled in from reference TRBV7-2 and TRBJ2-3): GAGVSQSPSNKVTEKGKDVELRCDPISGHTALYWYRQSLGQGLEFLIYFQGNSAPDKSGLPSDRFSAERTGGSVSTLTIQRTQQEDSAVYLCASSLGTSGTSDTQYFGPGTRLTVL.

This sequence joins TRBV7-8 and TRBJ2-7; TRBD1 agrees at 8 bases. CDR3 length equals 16 residues. Germline-derived CDR1 and CDR2 are SGHVS and FQNEAQ. Losses at the gene ends were 2 bases for V and 4 bases for J; bases not matched to a gene: 10. CDR3 DNA: TGTGCCAGCAGCTTATTATTTGGACAGGGTTTTTACGAGCAGTACTTC. It encodes CASSLLFGQGFYEQYF.